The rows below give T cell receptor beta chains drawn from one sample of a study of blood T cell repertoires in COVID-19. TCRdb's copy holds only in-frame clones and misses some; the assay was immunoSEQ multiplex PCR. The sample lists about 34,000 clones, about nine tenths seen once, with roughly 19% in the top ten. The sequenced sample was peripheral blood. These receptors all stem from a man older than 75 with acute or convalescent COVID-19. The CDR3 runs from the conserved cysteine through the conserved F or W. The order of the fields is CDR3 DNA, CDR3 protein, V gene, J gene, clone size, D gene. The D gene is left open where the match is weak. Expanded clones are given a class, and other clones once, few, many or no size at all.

DNA: TGTGCCAGCAGCTTAGATAGCTCCTATAATTCACCCCTCCACTTT; CDR3: CASSLDSSYNSPLHF; V: TRBV7-6; J: TRBJ1-6; size: NA; D: NA
DNA: TGTGCCAGCAGCCCCGGGACTACCACCTACAATGAGCAGTTCTTC; CDR3: CASSPGTTTYNEQFF; V: TRBV7-2; J: TRBJ2-1; size: NA; D: TRBD2
DNA: TGCAGTGCTAGTCACGACAGGGGTTACGCAGATACGCAGTATTTT; CDR3: CSASHDRGYADTQYF; V: TRBV20-1; J: TRBJ2-3; size: NA; D: TRBD1
DNA: TGTGCCAGCAGTGAGGCAGGGTATGGCAATCAGCCCCAGCATTTT; CDR3: CASSEAGYGNQPQHF; V: TRBV25-1; J: TRBJ1-5; size: NA; D: NA
DNA: TGTGCCAGCAGCTTAGTATCAGATCCTAACTATGGCTACACCTTC; CDR3: CASSLVSDPNYGYTF; V: TRBV7-6; J: TRBJ1-2; size: NA; D: NA
DNA: TGTGCCAGCAGAGCACAGGGGGCGGCCGGGGAGCTGTTTTTT; CDR3: CASRAQGAAGELFF; V: TRBV2; J: TRBJ2-2; size: NA; D: TRBD1
DNA: TGTGCCAGCAGCTTGGGGGGGACAGAAGAGACCCAGTACTTC; CDR3: CASSLGGTEETQYF; V: TRBV5-6; J: TRBJ2-5; size: NA; D: TRBD1
DNA: TGTGCCAGCAGCCCGGGACTAGCGCAGTTCTTC; CDR3: CASSPGLAQFF; V: TRBV5-8; J: TRBJ2-1; size: NA; D: TRBD2
DNA: TGCGCCAGCAGTGATGGAGCGAACAATGAGCAGTTCTTC; CDR3: CASSDGANNEQFF; V: TRBV10-2; J: TRBJ2-1; size: NA; D: NA
DNA: TGTGCCAGCAGCTTAGCCGGGGGGCGTACGCAGTATTTT; CDR3: CASSLAGGRTQYF; V: TRBV7-2; J: TRBJ2-3; size: NA; D: NA
DNA: TGCGCCAGCAGCTTGGCAGGACAGGGGTGGGAAAAACTGTTTTTT; CDR3: CASSLAGQGWEKLFF; V: TRBV5-1; J: TRBJ1-4; size: once; D: TRBD1
DNA: TGCGCCAGCAGTGAGTCGGGACAGTACGAGCAGTACTTC; CDR3: CASSESGQYEQYF; V: TRBV10-1; J: TRBJ2-7; size: few; D: TRBD1
DNA: TGTGCCACCAGCAAGCTAGCAGCCGGGACAACCTACGAGCAGTACTTC; CDR3: CATSKLAAGTTYEQYF; V: TRBV15; J: TRBJ2-7; size: NA; D: NA
DNA: TGCAGCGTTGAAGAGGGACTAGCGGGGGGAGCTTACCAAGAGACCCAGTACTTC; CDR3: CSVEEGLAGGAYQETQYF; V: TRBV29-1; J: TRBJ2-5; size: NA; D: TRBD2
DNA: TGTGCCAGCAGCTTACAGGGCCAGGTCGGGACCCAGTACTTC; CDR3: CASSLQGQVGTQYF; V: TRBV5-8; J: TRBJ2-5; size: few; D: NA
DNA: TGTGCCACCAGCAGAGCCATAGACAGGGACTATGGCTACACCTTC; CDR3: CATSRAIDRDYGYTF; V: TRBV15; J: TRBJ1-2; size: few; D: TRBD1
DNA: TGTGCCAGTAGTACTTCACTAGCGGGGGAGTTTATGGATACGCAGTATTTT; CDR3: CASSTSLAGEFMDTQYF; V: TRBV19; J: TRBJ2-3; size: NA; D: TRBD2
DNA: TGTGCCAGCAGCACAGACAGGCCCGGTCGTGGCTACACCTTC; CDR3: CASSTDRPGRGYTF; V: TRBV5-4; J: TRBJ1-2; size: NA; D: NA
DNA: TGTGCCAGCAGTTCCCCAGGGCCCTTAGGAGGCTACACCTTC; CDR3: CASSSPGPLGGYTF; V: TRBV28; J: TRBJ1-2; size: NA; D: NA
DNA: TGCGCCAGCAGCGTACGAGTGGGAGAAGAGACCCAGTACTTC; CDR3: CASSVRVGEETQYF; V: TRBV5-1; J: TRBJ2-5; size: NA; D: NA
DNA: TGCGCCAGCAGCTTGGCCACAGGGGTTGGCACAGATACGCAGTATTTT; CDR3: CASSLATGVGTDTQYF; V: TRBV5-1; J: TRBJ2-3; size: NA; D: TRBD1
DNA: TGTGCCAGCTCACCAGGGACAGGGGATTCACCCCTCCACTTT; CDR3: CASSPGTGDSPLHF; V: TRBV18; J: TRBJ1-6; size: NA; D: TRBD1
DNA: TGTGCCAGCAGCCCCAACAGGGCAAACACCGGGGAGCTGTTTTTT; CDR3: CASSPNRANTGELFF; V: TRBV14; J: TRBJ2-2; size: NA; D: NA
DNA: TGTGCCAGCAATCCGCGGGGAAACCCCACAGATACGCAGTATTTT; CDR3: CASNPRGNPTDTQYF; V: TRBV9; J: TRBJ2-3; size: NA; D: NA
DNA: TGTGCCAGTCAAAGGGGATTTGGTTCACCCCTCCACTTT; CDR3: CASQRGFGSPLHF; V: TRBV6-5; J: TRBJ1-6; size: NA; D: NA
DNA: TGTGCCAGCAGCGAAGGGGCGGGGGTAATCGCAGATACGCAGTATTTT; CDR3: CASSEGAGVIADTQYF; V: TRBV7-8; J: TRBJ2-3; size: NA; D: TRBD2
DNA: TGTGCCAGCAGCGGGGATCAGGGCGACTTAGCCAAAAACATTCAGTACTTC; CDR3: CASSGDQGDLAKNIQYF; V: TRBV5-5; J: TRBJ2-4; size: NA; D: NA
DNA: TGTGCCATCAGTAACGGGGGGAAGGGTGGCACAGATACGCAGTATTTT; CDR3: CAISNGGKGGTDTQYF; V: TRBV10-3; J: TRBJ2-3; size: few; D: TRBD2
DNA: TGTGCCAGCAGCCAAGAAGGGGTGGGAGGGTCCTATGGCTACACCTTC; CDR3: CASSQEGVGGSYGYTF; V: TRBV3-1/TRBV3-2; J: TRBJ1-2; size: few; D: NA
DNA: TGCGCCAGCAGCGCCGGGACAGGGGCCGAAAAACTGTTTTTT; CDR3: CASSAGTGAEKLFF; V: TRBV5-1; J: TRBJ1-4; size: few; D: TRBD1
DNA: TGTGCCAGCAGCAAGGGCACGGGGCAGGGGTGGCCCCAGCATTTT; CDR3: CASSKGTGQGWPQHF; V: TRBV5-6; J: TRBJ1-5; size: NA; D: NA
DNA: TGTGCCAGCAGTTCTCCCCTCCAGGGAGGGGAAAAACTGTTTTTT; CDR3: CASSSPLQGGEKLFF; V: TRBV28; J: TRBJ1-4; size: once; D: NA
DNA: TGTGCCAGCAGGATAGAGAGCTCTGGGGCCAACGTCCTGACTTTC; CDR3: CASRIESSGANVLTF; V: TRBV5-4; J: TRBJ2-6; size: once; D: NA